This is a list of T cell receptor beta chains from one sample in a study of T cells in tuberculosis. Clones were read by immunoSEQ multiplex PCR, and TCRdb kept only the in-frame ones, dropping some. The table includes approximately 22,000 clones, approximately 85% detected once. The sequencing used PBMCs, collected at tuberculosis diagnosis. The receptor source for this set is an adult with tuberculosis. Each CDR3 is given with its conserved first and last residue. D genes are given only for firm matches. Size is stated for part of the rows, as once, few or many counts, or as a class when the clone is expanded.

TRBJ1-1,TRBV10-3,.,TRBD1,CAISESTGAGTEAFF,TGTGCCATCAGTGAGTCGACAGGGGCAGGAACTGAAGCTTTCTTT
TRBJ2-3,TRBV6-5,.,.,CASSPLGRGLDTQYF,TGTGCCAGCAGTCCCCTCGGGCGGGGATTGGATACGCAGTATTTT
TRBJ2-2,TRBV9,.,TRBD1,CASSSRTGNTGELFF,TGTGCCAGCAGCTCAAGGACAGGGAACACCGGGGAGCTGTTTTTT
TRBJ1-1,TRBV10-3,few,.,CAIMRGQNTEAFF,TGTGCCATCATGCGAGGGCAGAACACTGAAGCTTTCTTT
TRBJ1-6,TRBV27,.,TRBD1,CASSLRAGGSLNNSPLHF,TGTGCCAGCAGTTTACGTGCAGGGGGGAGCCTAAATAATTCACCCCTCCACTTT
TRBJ2-1,TRBV30,few,.,CAWSREIYNEQFF,TGTGCCTGGAGTAGGGAGATATACAATGAGCAGTTCTTC
TRBJ1-5,TRBV10-2,few,.,CASRESPAGNQPQHF,TGCGCCAGCAGGGAATCCCCCGCGGGCAATCAGCCCCAGCATTTT
TRBJ2-3,TRBV9,.,.,CASSPRGGGAGTDTQYF,TGTGCCAGCAGCCCCCGCGGAGGGGGCGCCGGCACAGATACGCAGTATTTT
TRBJ1-4,TRBV5-1,.,TRBD1,CASSRQPGQGEEKLFF,TGCGCCAGCAGCCGCCAGCCGGGACAGGGGGAGGAAAAACTGTTTTTT
TRBJ2-6,TRBV27,.,.,CASSWTALSGANVLTF,TGTGCCAGCAGTTGGACAGCCCTCTCTGGGGCCAACGTCCTGACTTTC
TRBJ1-1,TRBV5-1,medium-sized,.,CASSDWTGRGTEAFF,TGCGCCAGCAGCGATTGGACCGGGCGGGGCACTGAAGCTTTCTTT
TRBJ1-4,TRBV7-9,.,.,CASSLTFRGEEKLFF,TGTGCCAGCAGCTTAACTTTCCGGGGAGAGGAAAAACTGTTTTTT
TRBJ2-7,TRBV25-1,.,TRBD2,CASLVKLAGISYEQYF,TGTGCCAGCCTTGTAAAGCTAGCGGGGATCTCCTACGAGCAGTACTTC
TRBJ2-1,TRBV11-2,.,TRBD2,CASSLSGRDYNEQFF,TGTGCCAGCAGCTTATCCGGGAGGGATTACAATGAGCAGTTCTTC
TRBJ1-1,TRBV5-6,once,TRBD1,CASSSRTGPGNTEAFF,TGTGCCAGCAGCTCCCGGACAGGCCCCGGGAACACTGAAGCTTTCTTT
TRBJ1-4,TRBV2,few,.,CASSEKAWGGTNEKLFF,TGTGCCAGCAGTGAAAAGGCTTGGGGGGGGACTAATGAAAAACTGTTTTTT
TRBJ1-2,TRBV15,few,.,CATSRGGGRGYGYTF,TGTGCCACCAGCAGAGGGGGTGGGCGGGGATATGGCTACACCTTC
TRBJ1-2,TRBV7-6,.,TRBD1,CASRRTGEYGYTF,TGTGCCAGCAGGAGGACAGGGGAGTATGGCTACACCTTC
TRBJ2-3,TRBV5-1,.,TRBD2,CASSLVREADTQYF,TGCGCCAGCAGCTTGGTGCGGGAGGCAGATACGCAGTATTTT
TRBJ2-5,TRBV5-4,.,.,CASSLDYQETQYF,TGTGCCAGCAGCTTGGACTACCAAGAGACCCAGTACTTC
TRBJ2-6,TRBV6-4,.,.,CASSDGGQTSGANVLTF,TGTGCCAGCAGCGACGGGGGACAGACCTCTGGGGCCAACGTCCTGACTTTC
TRBJ1-1,TRBV6-1,.,.,CASSRQTNTEAFF,TGTGCCAGCAGCCGACAGACGAACACTGAAGCTTTCTTT
TRBJ2-7,TRBV7-2,.,TRBD2,CASSSWTSGSNYEQYF,TGTGCCAGCAGCTCCTGGACTAGCGGGAGCAACTACGAGCAGTACTTC
TRBJ1-5,TRBV27,.,.,CASSLWATIGDKLNQPQHF,TGTGCCAGCAGTCTCTGGGCCACGATTGGGGACAAGCTCAATCAGCCCCAGCATTTT